This T cell receptor (beta chain) derives from a study of CXCR3-negative and CXCR3-positive naive CD8 T cells. This CDR3 spans 13 amino acids. Looked up from germline, CDR1 is LGHNA and CDR2 is YSLEER. UMI labels and 5' RACE were used to prepare the TRB cDNA libraries. Reprocessing the 5' RACE reads, TCRdb reports a single entry for every CDR3 protein and omits DNA. Its listing shows roughly 100,000 distinct CDR3 sequences. Material: naive CXCR3- CD8+ T cells from blood. Subset defined: CD45RO-CCR7+CD27+CD95- naive CD8+ T cells lacking CXCR3 (TNR3-). This chain links TRBV4-3 with TRBJ2-7. The origin of this receptor is a human donor in good health. Some clones in this sample may be carry-over from other donors' samples. CDR3 protein: CASSQDRPYEQYF.